These 21 T cell receptor beta chains were sequenced from one sample in a study of blood T cell repertoires in COVID-19. TCRdb's table, derived via immunoSEQ multiplex PCR, lists solely in-frame clones and lacks some. This sample has 200,000 to 250,000 clones; around nine tenths occur once, and the top ten carry 14% to 15%. Sequenced: PBMCs or T cells enriched from blood (not recorded which). These receptors were obtained from a woman aged 45 to 65 with acute COVID-19.

The V and J genes are TRBV9 and TRBJ2-5; 8 bases align to TRBD1. Germline CDR1 SGDLS, CDR2 YYNGEE. The CDR3 is made up of 16 amino acids. J lost 2 bases, V lost 0 bases, and 6 bases had no gene match. The CDR3 bases are TGTGCCAGCAGCGTAGATCCAGGGGGCGGGCAAGAGACCCAGTACTTC. This codes for CASSVDPGGGQETQYF.

The V and J genes are TRBV10-3 and TRBJ1-5, with a tentative D call TRBD1 (6 bases). The CDR3 covers 16 residues. V was clipped by 4 bases and J by 0 bases, with 13 bases between them. Germline V gene lookup returns CDR1 ENHRY and CDR2 SYGVKD. CDR3 amino acids: CAISATAGDSNQPQHF. The DNA for the CDR3 is TGTGCCATCAGTGCCACGGCAGGGGATAGCAATCAGCCCCAGCATTTT.

The chain is built from TRBV27 and TRBJ2-7; 14 nucleotides line up with TRBD2. J lost 4 bases, V lost 7 bases, and 15 bases had no gene match. Looked up from germline, CDR1 is MNHEY and CDR2 is SMNVEV (reference sequence). The CDR3 is 18 residues long. The CDR3 sequence: CASTRYPGLAGVKYEQYF. In DNA form, the CDR3 reads TGTGCCAGCACTAGGTATCCGGGACTAGCGGGAGTAAAGTACGAGCAGTACTTC.

The chain has TRBV9 and TRBJ2-1; 11 bases are a match to TRBD2. From germline, CDR1 is SGDLS and CDR2 YYNGEE. V shed 2 bases, J shed 5 bases, and the junction held 3 bases outside the gene matches. The CDR3 is 15 residues long. In DNA form, the CDR3 reads TGTGCCAGCAGCGTGCAACTAGCGGGAGACAATGAGCAGTTCTTC. Protein: CASSVQLAGDNEQFF.

The chain carries TRBV28 and TRBJ2-6, with D perhaps TRBD1 (5 bases). Trimming left V 5 bases short and J 4 bases short, with 9 bases between. In germline, CDR1 is MDHEN, CDR2 SYDVKM. This CDR3 has 14 amino acids. The CDR3 loop reads CASSLRTGANVLTF. In nucleotides, the CDR3 is TGTGCCAGCAGTCTACGGACAGGGGCCAACGTCCTGACTTTC.

The chain couples TRBV6-1 to TRBJ1-2, with D maybe TRBD1 (6 bases). Trimming removed 1 base from V and 4 bases from J, with 13 bases in between. The germline V gene encodes CDR1 MNHNS and CDR2 SASEGT. The CDR3 spans 15 residues. CDR3 nucleotide sequence: TGTGCCAGCAGTGAAGAACTCGGACAGTTCTATGGCTACACCTTC. Its protein is CASSEELGQFYGYTF.

This clone was recorded only once. The V and J genes are TRBV5-1 and TRBJ1-4; 8 nucleotides line up with TRBD1. V was pared by 4 bases and J by 2 bases, with 1 base of the junction left unmatched. The CDR3 runs to 14 residues. Germline V lookup: CDR1 SGHRS, CDR2 YFSETQ. CDR3 sequence (DNA): TGCGCCAGCAGCCCAGGGGGCACTAATGAAAAACTGTTTTTT. This encodes CASSPGGTNEKLFF.

The V call is TRBV28, the J call TRBJ2-1, with D tentatively TRBD2 (6 bases). The CDR3 loop spans 12 amino acids. Per germline, CDR1 MDHEN and CDR2 SYDVKM. Trimming removed 3 bases at V and 15 bases at J, with 15 bases between. This CDR3 is CASSFGRAGGFF. The CDR3 DNA reads TGTGCCAGCAGTTTTGGGAGAGCCGGGGGGTTCTTC.

The chain employs TRBV27 and TRBJ2-1; 9 bases are a match to TRBD2. The trim removed 0 bases at V and 8 bases at J, leaving 8 bases unmatched. The CDR3 runs 16 residues. Germline values: CDR1 MNHEY, CDR2 SMNVEV (reference sequence). The chain's CDR3 is CASSLSPIAGVYEQFF. The CDR3 nucleotides are TGTGCCAGCAGTTTATCGCCTATAGCGGGAGTATATGAGCAGTTCTTC.

The V and J genes are TRBV5-1 and TRBJ2-2; the D is unclear. CDR1 and CDR2 from the germline V gene are SGHRS and YFSETQ. Trimming stripped 4 bases from V and 2 bases from J, with 3 bases between. This CDR3 comprises 12 residues. The chain's CDR3 is CASSRNTGELFF. In DNA, the CDR3 is TGCGCCAGCAGCCGTAACACCGGGGAGCTGTTTTTT.

The chain couples TRBV29-1 to TRBJ2-2; tentative D call: TRBD1 (6 bases). V shed 3 bases and J shed 0 bases, with 11 bases lying between them. CDR1 and CDR2 from the germline V gene are SQVTM and ANQGSEA. This CDR3 region has 15 residues. The DNA for the CDR3 is TGCAGCGTTGACCGGGCAGGGGCGAACACCGGGGAGCTGTTTTTT. Translating it yields CSVDRAGANTGELFF.

This clone was found a few times. The V and J genes are TRBV6-5 and TRBJ2-2; perhaps TRBD1 as D (6 bases). The CDR3 is 15 residues long. CDR1 MNHEY and CDR2 SVGAGI come from the germline V gene. V was cut by 6 bases and J by 0 bases, with 11 bases left in between. The CDR3 spells CASRRDMANTGELFF. The CDR3 bases are TGTGCCAGCAGACGGGACATGGCGAACACCGGGGAGCTGTTTTTT.

This chain connects TRBV19 to TRBJ2-5, with 7 bases fitting TRBD1. CDR3 length: 16 residues. The trim removed 5 bases at V and 4 bases at J, leaving 13 bases unmatched. From germline, CDR1 is LNHDA and CDR2 SQIVND (reference sequence). The CDR3 here is CASSPVGRGRLETQYF. As DNA, the CDR3 is TGTGCCAGTAGTCCCGTTGGAAGGGGGCGGTTAGAGACCCAGTACTTC.

The chain has TRBV6-5 and TRBJ2-1, with D tentatively TRBD2 (5 bases). Trimming cost V 5 bases and J 4 bases, with 9 bases left between them. The CDR3 is 13 residues long. The V gene's germline CDR1 is MNHEY and CDR2 SVGAGI. This chain's CDR3 is CASSTGIYNEQFF. DNA for the CDR3: TGTGCCAGCAGTACCGGGATTTACAATGAGCAGTTCTTC.

The chain combines TRBV27 with TRBJ1-1; D ambiguous. V lost 1 base and J lost 0, with 9 bases in between. The CDR3 spans 15 residues. Looked up from germline, CDR1 is MNHEY and CDR2 is SMNVEV (reference sequence). The CDR3 reads CASSLWSDMNTEAFF. The CDR3 nucleotides are TGTGCCAGCAGTTTATGGTCTGACATGAACACTGAAGCTTTCTTT.

This clone came up once. The J gene is TRBJ2-2, the V gene TRBV9; 11 bases map to TRBD2. Trimming cost V 1 base and J 7 bases; bases outside gene matches: 6. The CDR3 has 16 amino acids. Germline CDR1 is SGDLS and CDR2 is YYNGEE. The CDR3 reads CASSVTSGSSSGELFF. In DNA form, the CDR3 reads TGTGCCAGCAGCGTAACTAGCGGGAGTTCCAGCGGGGAGCTGTTTTTT.

J is TRBJ1-1 and V is TRBV19; 7 bases map to TRBD1. V was pared by 5 bases and J by 5 bases, with 8 bases of the junction left unmatched. This CDR3 comprises 14 residues. Germline CDR1 is LNHDA and CDR2 is SQIVND (reference sequence). The CDR3 loop is CASSLQGRWTEAFF. As DNA, the CDR3 is TGTGCCAGTAGTTTACAGGGGAGATGGACTGAAGCTTTCTTT.

J is TRBJ2-1 and V is TRBV19; 9 bases are a match to TRBD2. The CDR3 sequence is 14 residues long. Germline V gene lookup returns CDR1 LNHDA and CDR2 SQIVND (reference sequence). Trimming cost V 6 bases and J 4 bases; bases outside gene matches: 4. Here the CDR3 reads CASRGLAGYNEQFF. Here the CDR3 DNA reads TGTGCCAGTAGGGGCCTAGCGGGATACAATGAGCAGTTCTTC.

In its sample, this clone was seen once. The rearrangement joins TRBV9 to TRBJ2-3; TRBD2 aligns across 16 bases. Germline V gene data show CDR1 as SGDLS and CDR2 as YYNGEE. V lost 6 bases and J lost 4; bases outside the gene matches: 11. This CDR3 has 18 amino acids. In DNA, the CDR3 is TGTGCCAGCAACCTACTGGGACTAGCGGGAGGGCCCTCAGATACGCAGTATTTT. Translating it yields CASNLLGLAGGPSDTQYF.

The rearrangement uses TRBV5-1 and TRBJ2-7; D uncertain. The length of the CDR3 is 13 residues. Germline lookup yields CDR1 SGHRS and CDR2 YFSETQ. V was shortened by 4 bases and J by 3 bases, with 11 bases between the two germline ends. CDR3 DNA sequence: TGCGCCAGCAGCCCCAACTTGAACTACGAGCAGTACTTC. It is translated as CASSPNLNYEQYF.

The V call is TRBV2, the J call TRBJ2-7, with 7 bases identical to TRBD1. V shed 5 bases and J 1 base; nucleotides not matched to a gene: 5. Germline-derived CDR1 and CDR2 are SNHLY and FYNNEI. This CDR3 region has 14 residues. The CDR3 here is CASSWDSLSYEQYF. The CDR3 DNA sequence: TGTGCCAGCAGTTGGGACAGTTTATCCTACGAGCAGTACTTC.